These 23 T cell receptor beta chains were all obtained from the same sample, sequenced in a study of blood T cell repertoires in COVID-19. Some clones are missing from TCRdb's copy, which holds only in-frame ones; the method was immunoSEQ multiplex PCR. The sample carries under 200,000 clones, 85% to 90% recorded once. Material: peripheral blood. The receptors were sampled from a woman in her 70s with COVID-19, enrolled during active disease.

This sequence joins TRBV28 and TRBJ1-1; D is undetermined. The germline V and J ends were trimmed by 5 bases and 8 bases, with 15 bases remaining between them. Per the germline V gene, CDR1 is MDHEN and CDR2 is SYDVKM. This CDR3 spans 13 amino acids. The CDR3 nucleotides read TGTGCCAGCAGTCTCCCTAGGAGTCGGGAAGCTTTCTTT. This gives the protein CASSLPRSREAFF.

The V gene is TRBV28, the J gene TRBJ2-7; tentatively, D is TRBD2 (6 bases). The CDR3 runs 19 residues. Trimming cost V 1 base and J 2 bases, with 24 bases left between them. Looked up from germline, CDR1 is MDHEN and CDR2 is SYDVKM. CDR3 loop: CASSLFYRGSGLQTYEQYF. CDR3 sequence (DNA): TGTGCCAGCAGTTTATTTTATCGTGGGTCGGGACTGCAAACCTACGAGCAGTACTTC.

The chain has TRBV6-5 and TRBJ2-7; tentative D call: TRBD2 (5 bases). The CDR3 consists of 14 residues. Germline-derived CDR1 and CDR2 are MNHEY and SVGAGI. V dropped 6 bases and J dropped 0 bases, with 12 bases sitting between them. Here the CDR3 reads CASRRSGSSYEQYF. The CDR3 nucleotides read TGTGCCAGCAGACGATCGGGGAGCTCCTACGAGCAGTACTTC.

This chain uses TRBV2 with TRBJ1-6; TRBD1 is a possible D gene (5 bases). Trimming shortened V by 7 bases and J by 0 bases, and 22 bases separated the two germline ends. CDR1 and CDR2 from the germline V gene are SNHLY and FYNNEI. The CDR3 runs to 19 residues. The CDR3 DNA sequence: TGTGCCAGCACCGATCCGGGGGGAATGACGAGCTCCTATAATTCACCCCTCCACTTT. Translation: CASTDPGGMTSSYNSPLHF. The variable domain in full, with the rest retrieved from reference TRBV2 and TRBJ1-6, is EPEVTQTPSHQVTQMGQEVILRCVPISNHLYFYWYRQILGQKVEFLVSFYNNEISEKSEIFDDQFSVERPDGSNFTLKIRSTKLEDSAMYFCASTDPGGMTSSYNSPLHFGNGTRLTVT.

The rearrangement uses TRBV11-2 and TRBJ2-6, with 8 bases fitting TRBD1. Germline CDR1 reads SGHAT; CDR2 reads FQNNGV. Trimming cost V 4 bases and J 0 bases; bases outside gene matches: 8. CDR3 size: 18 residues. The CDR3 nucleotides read TGTGCCAGCAGCTCCAGGACAGGGAGCCCCTCTGGGGCCAACGTCCTGACTTTC. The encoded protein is CASSSRTGSPSGANVLTF.

CDR3 sequence: CASSFGTRTNSPLHF. CDR3 DNA: TGTGCCAGCAGTTTCGGGACACGGACGAATTCACCCCTCCACTTT. This chain uses TRBV6-5 with TRBJ1-6; D perhaps matches TRBD1 (6 bases). The CDR3 is 15 amino acids. Germline V lookup: CDR1 MNHEY, CDR2 SVGAGI. V was trimmed by 4 bases and J by 7 bases, leaving 14 bases between them.

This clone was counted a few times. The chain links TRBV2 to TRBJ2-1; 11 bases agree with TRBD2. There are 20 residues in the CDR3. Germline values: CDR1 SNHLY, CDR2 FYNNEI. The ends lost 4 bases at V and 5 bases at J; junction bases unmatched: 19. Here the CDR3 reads CASSAKLAGATTRRNNEQFF. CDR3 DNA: TGTGCCAGCAGTGCCAAACTAGCGGGGGCTACGACACGGCGGAACAATGAGCAGTTCTTC.

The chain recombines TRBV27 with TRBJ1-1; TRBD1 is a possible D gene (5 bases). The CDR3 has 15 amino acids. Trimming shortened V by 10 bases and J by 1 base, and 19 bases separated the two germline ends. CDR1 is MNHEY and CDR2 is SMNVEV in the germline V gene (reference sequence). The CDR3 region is CATKWGGLSNTEAFF. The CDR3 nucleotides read TGTGCCACCAAATGGGGGGGTCTTTCGAACACTGAAGCTTTCTTT.

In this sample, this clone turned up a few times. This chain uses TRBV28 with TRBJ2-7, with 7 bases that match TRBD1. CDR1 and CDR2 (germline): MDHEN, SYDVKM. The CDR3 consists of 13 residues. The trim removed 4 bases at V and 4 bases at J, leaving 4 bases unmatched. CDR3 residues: CASSYDRDYEQYF. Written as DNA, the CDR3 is TGTGCCAGCAGTTACGACAGGGATTACGAGCAGTACTTC. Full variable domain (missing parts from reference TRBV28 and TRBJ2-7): DVKVTQSSRYLVKRTGEKVFLECVQDMDHENMFWYRQDPGLGLRLIYFSYDVKMKEKGDIPEGYSVSREKKERFSLILESASTNQTSMYLCASSYDRDYEQYFGPGTRLTVT.

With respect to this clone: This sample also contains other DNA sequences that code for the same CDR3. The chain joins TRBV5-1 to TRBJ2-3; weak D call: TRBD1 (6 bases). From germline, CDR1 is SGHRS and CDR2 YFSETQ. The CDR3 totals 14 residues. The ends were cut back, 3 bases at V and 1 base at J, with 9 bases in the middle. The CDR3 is CASSSSGGTDTQYF. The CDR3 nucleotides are TGCGCCAGCAGCTCATCAGGGGGCACAGATACGCAGTATTTT.

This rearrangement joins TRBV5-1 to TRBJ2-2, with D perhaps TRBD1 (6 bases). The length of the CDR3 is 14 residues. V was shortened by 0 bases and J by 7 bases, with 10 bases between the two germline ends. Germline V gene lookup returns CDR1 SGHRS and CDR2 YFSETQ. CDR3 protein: CASSLAGVSGELFF. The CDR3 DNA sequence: TGCGCCAGCAGCTTGGCAGGGGTCAGCGGGGAGCTGTTTTTT.

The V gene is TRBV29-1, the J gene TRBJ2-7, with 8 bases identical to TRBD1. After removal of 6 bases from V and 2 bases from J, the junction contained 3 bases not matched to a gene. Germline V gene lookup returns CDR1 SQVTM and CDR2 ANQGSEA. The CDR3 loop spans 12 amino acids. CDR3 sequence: CSVGQAAYEQYF. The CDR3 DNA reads TGCAGCGTGGGACAGGCGGCCTACGAGCAGTACTTC.

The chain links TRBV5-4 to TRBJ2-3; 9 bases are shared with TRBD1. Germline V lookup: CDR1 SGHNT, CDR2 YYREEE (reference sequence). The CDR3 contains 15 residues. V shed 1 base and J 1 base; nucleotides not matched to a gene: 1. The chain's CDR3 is CASSLWDRGTDTQYF. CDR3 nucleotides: TGTGCCAGCAGCTTGTGGGACAGGGGCACAGATACGCAGTATTTT.

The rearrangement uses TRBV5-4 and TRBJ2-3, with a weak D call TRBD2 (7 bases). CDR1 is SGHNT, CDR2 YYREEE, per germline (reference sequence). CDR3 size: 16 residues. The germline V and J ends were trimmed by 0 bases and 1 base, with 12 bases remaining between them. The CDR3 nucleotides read TGTGCCAGCAGCTTGGCTTGGGGGGGCCGCACAGATACGCAGTATTTT. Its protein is CASSLAWGGRTDTQYF.

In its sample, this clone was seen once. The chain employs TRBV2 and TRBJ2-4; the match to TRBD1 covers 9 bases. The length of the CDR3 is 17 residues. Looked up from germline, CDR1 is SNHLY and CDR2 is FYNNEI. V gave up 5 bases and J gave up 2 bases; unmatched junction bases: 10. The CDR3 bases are TGTGCCAGCAGTAGTTTAGGGACAGGGCATTCCAAAAACATTCAGTACTTC. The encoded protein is CASSSLGTGHSKNIQYF.

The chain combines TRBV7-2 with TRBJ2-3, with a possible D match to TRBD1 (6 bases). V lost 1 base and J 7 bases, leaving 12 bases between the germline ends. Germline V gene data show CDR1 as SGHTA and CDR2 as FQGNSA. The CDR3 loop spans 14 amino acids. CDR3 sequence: CASSLGGLAHTQYF. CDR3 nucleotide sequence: TGTGCCAGCAGCTTAGGGGGGCTGGCCCATACGCAGTATTTT.

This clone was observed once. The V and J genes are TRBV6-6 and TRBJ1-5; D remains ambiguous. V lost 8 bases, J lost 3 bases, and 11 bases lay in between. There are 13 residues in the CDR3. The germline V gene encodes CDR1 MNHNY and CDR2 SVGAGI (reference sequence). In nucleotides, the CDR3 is TGTGCCAGCTCCGACACCACCAATCAGCCCCAGCATTTT. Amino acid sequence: CASSDTTNQPQHF.

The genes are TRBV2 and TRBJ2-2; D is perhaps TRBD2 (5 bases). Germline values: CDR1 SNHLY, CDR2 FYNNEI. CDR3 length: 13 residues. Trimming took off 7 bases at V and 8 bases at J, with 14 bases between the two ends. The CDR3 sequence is CASTSGSGGELFF. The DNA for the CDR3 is TGTGCCAGCACCTCTGGGTCGGGAGGGGAGCTGTTTTTT.

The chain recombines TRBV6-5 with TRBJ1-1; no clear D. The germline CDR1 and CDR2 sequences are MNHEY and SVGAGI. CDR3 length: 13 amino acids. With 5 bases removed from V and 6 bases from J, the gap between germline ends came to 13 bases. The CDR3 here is CASSREQFAEAFF. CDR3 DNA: TGTGCCAGCAGTAGGGAGCAATTCGCTGAAGCTTTCTTT.

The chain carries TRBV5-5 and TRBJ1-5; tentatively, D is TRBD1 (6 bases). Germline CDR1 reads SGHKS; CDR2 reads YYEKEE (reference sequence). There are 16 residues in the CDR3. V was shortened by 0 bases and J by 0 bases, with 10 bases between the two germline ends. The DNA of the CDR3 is TGTGCCAGCAGCTTGGAGGGGGGGTATAGCAATCAGCCCCAGCATTTT. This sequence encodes CASSLEGGYSNQPQHF.

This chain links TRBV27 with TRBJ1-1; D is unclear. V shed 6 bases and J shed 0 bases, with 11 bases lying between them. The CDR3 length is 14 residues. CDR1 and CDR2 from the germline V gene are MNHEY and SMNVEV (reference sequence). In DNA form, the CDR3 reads TGTGCCAGCAGCCCAGGTGGTATGAACACTGAAGCTTTCTTT. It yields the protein CASSPGGMNTEAFF.

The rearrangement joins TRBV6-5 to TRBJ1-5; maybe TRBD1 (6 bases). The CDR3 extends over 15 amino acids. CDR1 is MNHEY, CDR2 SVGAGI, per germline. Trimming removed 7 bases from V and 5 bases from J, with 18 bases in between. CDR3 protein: CASTGGRVGDQPQHF. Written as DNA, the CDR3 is TGTGCCAGCACTGGGGGCAGGGTAGGGGATCAGCCCCAGCATTTT.

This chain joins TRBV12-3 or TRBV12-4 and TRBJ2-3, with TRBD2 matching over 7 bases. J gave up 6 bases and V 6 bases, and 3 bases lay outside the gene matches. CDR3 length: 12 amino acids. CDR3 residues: CASRTGGDTQYF. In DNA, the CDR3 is TGTGCCAGCAGGACGGGGGGTGATACGCAGTATTTT.